Shown below are 23 T cell receptor beta chains from a single sample sequenced in a study of technical replicates of blood from a few donors. Profiling relied on immunoSEQ multiplex PCR, and the TCRdb table lists in-frame clones only, not all of them. The top ten clones hold around 0.22% of a sample with tens of thousands of clones, 95% to 98% of them seen once. The specimen sequenced was T cells isolated from PBMCs. All receptors derive from a human donor in good health.

The chain is built from TRBV6-6 and TRBJ2-7, with D perhaps matching TRBD2 (5 bases). Trimming cost V 5 bases and J 7 bases, with 21 bases left between them. CDR3 length: 15 residues. Looked up from germline, CDR1 is MNHNY and CDR2 is SVGAGI (reference sequence). The CDR3 nucleotides read TGTGCCAGCAGTCTCCCGACAAGACTATCCATTGAGCAGTACTTC. This encodes CASSLPTRLSIEQYF.

Of note for this clone: Other DNA sequences of this sample code for an identical CDR3. The chain has TRBV27 and TRBJ2-2, with D perhaps TRBD1 (5 bases). Germline-derived CDR1 and CDR2 are MNHEY and SMNVEV (reference sequence). CDR3 length: 12 residues. Trimming took off 3 bases at V and 6 bases at J, with 5 bases between the two ends. The CDR3 loop is CASSFRAGELFF. CDR3 bases: TGTGCCAGCAGTTTCAGGGCCGGGGAGCTGTTTTTT.

The genes are TRBV7-9 and TRBJ2-7; 9 bases map to TRBD2. With V trimmed by 0 bases and J by 4 bases, 10 bases remained unmatched. The CDR3 contains 17 residues. Per germline, CDR1 SEHNR and CDR2 FQNEAQ (reference sequence). Here the CDR3 DNA reads TGTGCCAGCAGCTTAGCCCAAGGACTAGCGTTTGTTTACGAGCAGTACTTC. Protein sequence: CASSLAQGLAFVYEQYF.

The chain recombines TRBV2 with TRBJ2-1; the match to TRBD2 covers 13 bases. V shed 6 bases and J 4 bases; nucleotides not matched to a gene: 3. The CDR3 covers 15 residues. Germline values: CDR1 SNHLY, CDR2 FYNNEI. CDR3 amino acids: CASRGTSGKYNEQFF. The CDR3 coding sequence is TGTGCCAGCAGGGGGACTAGCGGGAAGTACAATGAGCAGTTCTTC.

This sequence joins TRBV30 and TRBJ2-1; 12 bases line up with TRBD2. The CDR3 runs to 14 residues. Germline V CDR1 and CDR2: GTSNPN, SVGIG (reference sequence). V lost 5 bases, J lost 5 bases, and 4 bases stayed unmatched. This CDR3 reads CAWRLAGAHNEQFF. Written as DNA, the CDR3 is TGTGCCTGGCGACTAGCGGGAGCCCACAATGAGCAGTTCTTC.

V and J are TRBV6-1 and TRBJ2-7; D not certain. CDR3 size: 12 residues. Germline V lookup: CDR1 MNHNS, CDR2 SASEGT. V was cut by 5 bases and J by 2 bases, with 7 bases left in between. CDR3 nucleotide sequence: TGTGCCAGCAGTCCCTTCCCCTACGAGCAGTACTTC. Its translation is CASSPFPYEQYF.

V and J are TRBV28 and TRBJ1-2; D call uncertain. With 4 bases removed from V and 2 bases from J, the gap between germline ends came to 2 bases. The length of the CDR3 is 11 residues. Germline-derived CDR1 and CDR2 are MDHEN and SYDVKM. For the CDR3, the DNA is TGTGCCAGCAGTTCGAACTATGGCTACACCTTC. The encoded protein is CASSSNYGYTF.

The V gene is TRBV7-8, the J gene TRBJ2-1; TRBD2 aligns across 10 bases. The length of the CDR3 is 15 residues. V was clipped by 8 bases and J by 10 bases; unmatched bases: 14. Germline lookup yields CDR1 SGHVS and CDR2 FQNEAQ. The CDR3, as DNA: TGTGCCAGCGCAAAAAGCGGGAGGGCCGCTCGGGAGCAGTTCTTC. Its protein is CASAKSGRAAREQFF.

The CDR3 protein is CASSVGTGDEQFF. The CDR3 nucleotides are TGTGCCAGCAGCGTAGGGACAGGGGATGAGCAGTTCTTC. The chain is built from TRBV9 and TRBJ2-1, with 9 bases that match TRBD1. CDR1 is SGDLS and CDR2 is YYNGEE in the germline V gene. Germline trimming cut 0 bases from V and 8 bases from J; bases unmatched to any gene: 0. This CDR3 region has 13 residues.

This clone occurred once. The chain combines TRBV30 with TRBJ1-1; perhaps TRBD1 as D (6 bases). Germline CDR1 reads GTSNPN; CDR2 reads SVGIG (reference sequence). Deletions cut 5 bases from V and 1 base from J, with 11 bases between. The CDR3 has 13 residues. Here the CDR3 DNA reads TGTGCCTGGCGTAAGACAGGGAACACTGAAGCTTTCTTT. Amino acid sequence: CAWRKTGNTEAFF.

The chain is built from TRBV6-1 and TRBJ1-1; TRBD1 might be the D (5 bases). V was shortened by 6 bases and J by 3 bases, with 11 bases between the two germline ends. This CDR3 spans 13 amino acids. Per germline, CDR1 MNHNS and CDR2 SASEGT. As DNA, the CDR3 is TGTGCCAGCAGGCAGGGAAAGGACACTGAAGCTTTCTTT. It is translated as CASRQGKDTEAFF.

The CDR3 reads CASRTGNQPQHF. CDR3 bases: TGTGCCAGCAGGACAGGGAATCAGCCCCAGCATTTT. This chain uses TRBV28 with TRBJ1-5, with 7 bases that match TRBD1. Germline V gene data show CDR1 as MDHEN and CDR2 as SYDVKM. This CDR3 is 12 amino acids long. V shed 6 bases and J 4 bases; nucleotides not matched to a gene: 0.

This chain joins TRBV4-3 and TRBJ2-7, with D perhaps matching TRBD1 (7 bases). Germline loops: CDR1 LGHNA, CDR2 YSLEER. The V end lost 4 bases, the J end lost 2 bases, and 9 bases lay between the germline ends. CDR3 size: 13 residues. The CDR3 DNA is TGCGCCAGCAGCCCAGGGGGGCCCTACGAGCAGTACTTC. It yields the protein CASSPGGPYEQYF.

This sequence joins TRBV11-2 and TRBJ1-1; 7 bases align to TRBD1. Germline V gene sequence: CDR1 SGHAT, CDR2 FQNNGV. This CDR3 spans 14 amino acids. J was trimmed by 7 bases and V by 3 bases; bases with no gene match: 8. CDR3 loop: CASSLYNQGDEAFF. CDR3 bases: TGTGCCAGCAGCTTGTATAACCAGGGGGATGAAGCTTTCTTT.

The chain recombines TRBV28 with TRBJ2-7, with D perhaps matching TRBD1 (5 bases). Germline loops: CDR1 MDHEN, CDR2 SYDVKM. Trimming shortened V by 5 bases and J by 2 bases, and 16 bases separated the two germline ends. The length of the CDR3 is 15 residues. The CDR3 sequence: CASSLPIEGAYEQYF. CDR3 DNA: TGTGCCAGCAGTCTCCCCATCGAAGGGGCCTACGAGCAGTACTTC.

This chain connects TRBV28 to TRBJ2-1; TRBD1 matches at 9 bases. From germline, CDR1 is MDHEN and CDR2 SYDVKM. Trimming took 2 bases from V and 7 from J; bases not matched to a gene: 9. The CDR3 loop spans 16 amino acids. The CDR3 nucleotides are TGTGCCAGCAGTTTACCCTCCGGGACAGGGTGGAATGAGCAGTTCTTC. The encoded protein is CASSLPSGTGWNEQFF.

V and J are TRBV2 and TRBJ1-1; 7 bases match TRBD1. The trim removed 7 bases at V and 4 bases at J, leaving 6 bases unmatched. There are 13 residues in the CDR3. The germline V gene has CDR1 SNHLY and CDR2 FYNNEI. This chain's CDR3 is CASTLTGPTEAFF. The CDR3 DNA reads TGTGCCAGCACCCTGACAGGGCCCACTGAAGCTTTCTTT.

This rearrangement joins TRBV6-6 to TRBJ1-4, with D uncertain. CDR1 is MNHNY and CDR2 is SVGAGI in the germline V gene (reference sequence). The CDR3 runs to 14 residues. V dropped 1 base and J dropped 0 bases, with 3 bases sitting between them. CDR3 nucleotides: TGTGCCAGCAGTTACTTAGCAACTAATGAAAAACTGTTTTTT. Encoded protein: CASSYLATNEKLFF.

The genes are TRBV2 and TRBJ1-1, with D perhaps TRBD1 (5 bases). The CDR3 loop spans 13 amino acids. Trimming removed 5 bases at V and 1 base at J, with 8 bases between. CDR1 and CDR2 from the germline V gene are SNHLY and FYNNEI. The CDR3 region has the DNA TGTGCCAGCAGTTGGACAACGAACACTGAAGCTTTCTTT. Amino acids: CASSWTTNTEAFF.

This sequence joins TRBV4-1 and TRBJ1-2; 7 positions match TRBD1. Germline lookup yields CDR1 MGHRA and CDR2 YSYEKL. Unmatched junction bases numbered 13, after V lost 1 base and J lost 2 bases. The CDR3 covers 18 residues. The CDR3 DNA reads TGCGCCAGCAGCCAAGGGATCCTCCCCCGACAGGGAAACTATGGCTACACCTTC. Translating it yields CASSQGILPRQGNYGYTF.

The gene calls are TRBV30 and TRBJ2-1; D not certain. The germline gives CDR1 GTSNPN, CDR2 SVGIG (reference sequence). V lost 0 bases to trimming and J lost 4 bases, with 7 bases between them. CDR3 length equals 13 residues. CDR3 loop: CAWSVLEYNEQFF. The CDR3 region has the DNA TGTGCCTGGAGTGTATTAGAATACAATGAGCAGTTCTTC.

V usage is TRBV10-3 and J usage is TRBJ2-7; D perhaps matches TRBD1 (5 bases). This CDR3 contains 11 residues. Trimming removed 11 bases from V and 4 bases from J, with 12 bases in between. Germline CDR1 and CDR2: ENHRY and SYGVKD. CDR3 residues: CAHGQGYEQYF. The CDR3 DNA follows: TGTGCCCACGGTCAGGGTTACGAGCAGTACTTC.

The chain has TRBV28 and TRBJ1-1; TRBD1 matches at 7 bases. The CDR3 runs to 15 residues. Trimming at V came to 6 bases and at J to 2 bases, leaving 9 bases not matched to a gene. Germline loops: CDR1 MDHEN, CDR2 SYDVKM. CDR3 sequence: CASSTTGEGNTEAFF. For the CDR3, the DNA is TGTGCCAGCAGCACAACAGGGGAAGGAAACACTGAAGCTTTCTTT.